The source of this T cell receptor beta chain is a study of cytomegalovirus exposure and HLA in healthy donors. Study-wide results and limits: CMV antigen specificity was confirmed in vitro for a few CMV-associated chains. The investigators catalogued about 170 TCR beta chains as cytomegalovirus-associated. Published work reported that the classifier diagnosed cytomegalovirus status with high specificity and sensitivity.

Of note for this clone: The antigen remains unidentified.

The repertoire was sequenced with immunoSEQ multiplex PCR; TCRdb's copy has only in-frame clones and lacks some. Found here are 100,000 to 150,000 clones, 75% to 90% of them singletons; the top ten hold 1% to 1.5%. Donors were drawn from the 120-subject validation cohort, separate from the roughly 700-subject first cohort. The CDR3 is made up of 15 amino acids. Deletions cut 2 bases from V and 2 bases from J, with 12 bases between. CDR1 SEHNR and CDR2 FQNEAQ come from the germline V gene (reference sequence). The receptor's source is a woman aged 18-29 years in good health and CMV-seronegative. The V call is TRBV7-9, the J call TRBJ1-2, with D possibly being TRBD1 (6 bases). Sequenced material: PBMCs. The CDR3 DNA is TGTGCCAGCAGCTTATTGGGGGGGCTCAACTATGGCTACACCTTC. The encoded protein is CASSLLGGLNYGYTF.